The 23 T cell receptor beta chains presented below share a single source sample, sequenced in a study of T cells after yellow fever vaccination. TCRdb used MiXCR to reprocess the 5' RACE reads, holding one entry per CDR3 protein. The table shows hundreds of thousands of distinct CDR3 sequences, with roughly a sixth occurring only once. The material sequenced was PBMCs, taken before the yellow fever booster vaccination. The source is a man in his late teens or twenties who received the YFV17D yellow fever vaccine.

On this clonotype itself: One base away lies a much larger clone, so this may be a sequencing read error. This chain links TRBV6-5 with TRBJ2-7, with D possibly TRBD1 on 7 matching bases. V lost 6 bases, J lost 6 bases, and 18 bases lay in between. The germline V gene encodes CDR1 MNHEY and CDR2 SVGAGI. This CDR3 contains 14 residues. CDR3 DNA sequence: TGTGCCAGCAGGCCCGAGGTCAGGGGGGCCGAGCAGTACGTC. This codes for CASRPEVRGAEQYV.

This clonotype was detected only a few times. This chain links TRBV7-2 with TRBJ2-4, with 8 bases fitting TRBD1. This CDR3 is built from 17 residues. V trimming: 5 bases; J trimming: 0 bases; junction bases outside the gene matches: 9. Germline V gene sequence: CDR1 SGHTA, CDR2 FQGNSA. CDR3 residues: CASSRTGQALAKNIQYF. The DNA for the CDR3 is TGTGCCAGCAGCCGTACGGGACAGGCTCTAGCCAAAAACATTCAGTACTTC.

This clonotype has only a few counts. V gene TRBV10-3 combines with J gene TRBJ2-2, with D unclear. V was clipped by 6 bases and J by 3 bases, with 14 bases between them. Germline values: CDR1 ENHRY, CDR2 SYGVKD. This CDR3 is 15 amino acids long. The CDR3 is CAIRGNVAYTGELFF. As DNA, the CDR3 is TGTGCCATCAGGGGGAATGTTGCTTACACCGGGGAGCTGTTTTTT.

The chain uses TRBV20-1 and TRBJ2-2; 8 nucleotides line up with TRBD2. Trimming took 3 bases from V and 1 from J; bases not matched to a gene: 4. The CDR3 has 15 residues. Germline CDR1 is DFQATT and CDR2 is SNEGSKA (reference sequence). The CDR3, as DNA: TGCAGTGCTAGTATCGCGGGGGGGAACACCGGGGAGCTGTTTTTT. Translated: CSASIAGGNTGELFF.

The CDR3 nucleotides are TGTGCCAGCAGCCCAGAGGGGTCCAGGCATGGCTACACCTTC. Amino acids: CASSPEGSRHGYTF. The chain couples TRBV7-9 to TRBJ1-2; a weak D match, TRBD1 (5 bases). The CDR3 is 14 amino acids. Trimming took off 5 bases at V and 6 bases at J, with 16 bases between the two ends. Germline values: CDR1 SEHNR, CDR2 FQNEAQ (reference sequence).

This clonotype was picked up a small number of times. This chain joins TRBV3-1 and TRBJ2-7, with D perhaps matching TRBD1 (6 bases). Germline V gene sequence: CDR1 LGHDT, CDR2 YNNKEL (reference sequence). The germline V and J ends were trimmed by 0 bases and 5 bases, with 11 bases remaining between them. This CDR3 has 14 amino acids. CDR3 nucleotide sequence: TGTGCCAGCAGCCAAGACCTCGGACAGAACGAGCAGTACTTC. This translates into CASSQDLGQNEQYF.

The V gene is TRBV20-1, the J gene TRBJ2-5; perhaps TRBD2 as D (5 bases). CDR3 length equals 14 residues. Germline V lookup: CDR1 DFQATT, CDR2 SNEGSKA (reference sequence). Trimming took off 3 bases at V and 5 bases at J, with 16 bases between the two ends. The CDR3 spells CSASSNGLSETQYF. CDR3 DNA sequence: TGCAGTGCTAGCAGTAACGGACTCTCCGAGACCCAGTACTTC.

This clonotype was counted between two and nine times. The gene calls are TRBV29-1 and TRBJ2-5; possible D gene TRBD2, 5 bases. This CDR3 spans 12 amino acids. Germline V gene lookup returns CDR1 SQVTM and CDR2 ANQGSEA. Between the trimmed V and J ends, which lost 4 bases and 0 bases, there was a span of 6 bases. The CDR3 here is CSVGEYQETQYF. DNA of the CDR3: TGCAGCGTTGGGGAGTACCAAGAGACCCAGTACTTC.

This clonotype was counted between two and nine times. The chain links TRBV7-6 to TRBJ2-5; 7 bases agree with TRBD2. The CDR3 contains 15 residues. J was trimmed by 4 bases and V by 1 base; bases with no gene match: 6. From germline, CDR1 is SGHVS and CDR2 FNYEAQ. The CDR3 region has the DNA TGTGCCAGCAGCTTAGTCCGGGGGGTACGAGAGACCCAGTACTTC. Residues: CASSLVRGVRETQYF.

The chain employs TRBV24-1 and TRBJ2-3; D perhaps matches TRBD1 (6 bases). V lost 5 bases to trimming and J lost 1 base, with 9 bases between them. The length of the CDR3 is 14 residues. Germline loops: CDR1 KGHDR, CDR2 SFDVKD. CDR3 region: CATSVSGGTDTQYF. DNA for the CDR3: TGTGCCACCAGTGTTTCAGGGGGCACAGATACGCAGTATTTT.

This clonotype was detected a few times. V gene TRBV9 combines with J gene TRBJ1-4; D gene uncertain. Trimming took off 0 bases at V and 8 bases at J, with 14 bases between the two ends. Germline V gene sequence: CDR1 SGDLS, CDR2 YYNGEE. This CDR3 contains 15 residues. CDR3 residues: CASSVDGVFREKLFF. The DNA for the CDR3 is TGTGCCAGCAGCGTAGACGGGGTCTTTCGGGAAAAACTGTTTTTT. Complete variable domain (other parts from reference TRBV9 and TRBJ1-4): DSGVTQTPKHLITATGQRVTLRCSPRSGDLSVYWYQQSLDQGLQFLIQYYNGEERAKGNILERFSAQQFPDLHSELNLSSLELGDSALYFCASSVDGVFREKLFFGSGTQLSVL.

The CDR3 sequence is CASSYPQQGWDEKLFF. The CDR3 coding sequence is TGTGCCAGCAGTTACCCCCAGCAGGGTTGGGACGAAAAACTGTTTTTT. This chain joins TRBV6-6 and TRBJ1-4, with TRBD1 as a possible D gene (5 bases). Germline CDR1 MNHNY, CDR2 SVGAGI (reference sequence). Between the trimmed V and J ends, which lost 2 bases and 8 bases, there was a span of 18 bases. The CDR3 runs to 16 residues.

The chain links TRBV5-1 to TRBJ1-3; the D gene is possibly TRBD1 (5 bases). The germline CDR1 and CDR2 sequences are SGHRS and YFSETQ. V dropped 0 bases and J dropped 0 bases, with 7 bases sitting between them. CDR3 length equals 15 residues. CDR3 sequence: CASSLGQLSGNTIYF. DNA for the CDR3: TGCGCCAGCAGCTTGGGACAGCTCTCTGGAAACACCATATATTTT.

This clonotype showed up just a few times. The chain carries TRBV20-1 and TRBJ2-7; D is uncertain. The CDR3 spans 14 residues. Germline V gene data show CDR1 as DFQATT and CDR2 as SNEGSKA (reference sequence). Trimming took off 6 bases at V and 2 bases at J, with 17 bases between the two ends. This CDR3 is CSAFPTADTYEQYV. The DNA for the CDR3 is TGCAGTGCCTTTCCGACGGCAGACACCTACGAGCAGTACGTC.

This chain joins TRBV4-1 and TRBJ2-4, with unresolved D. This CDR3 spans 18 amino acids. V was clipped by 1 base and J by 0 bases, with 16 bases between them. Germline V CDR1 and CDR2: MGHRA, YSYEKL. CDR3 nucleotides: TGCGCCAGCAGCCAAGGTCAAAGCTGGTTACTAGCCAAAAACATTCAGTACTTC. It encodes CASSQGQSWLLAKNIQYF.

Ten or more counts support this clonotype. CDR3 sequence (DNA): TGTGCCAGCTCACCCCAGGGGTTCGCAGCTTTCTTT. It encodes CASSPQGFAAFF. This rearrangement joins TRBV18 to TRBJ1-1; D is possibly TRBD1 (6 bases). Germline V lookup: CDR1 KGHSH, CDR2 LQKENI. The CDR3 is made up of 12 amino acids. V shed 3 bases and J shed 10 bases, with 12 bases lying between them. The complete variable domain, with remaining parts taken from reference TRBV18 and TRBJ1-1, reads NAGVMQNPRHLVRRRGQEARLRCSPMKGHSHVYWYRQLPEEGLKFMVYLQKENIIDESGMPKERFSAEFPKEGPSILRIQQVVRGDSAAYFCASSPQGFAAFFGQGTRLTVV.

The CDR3 DNA reads TGCAGCGTTGAGCAACAGGGGCGAGGCTATGGCTACACCTTC. Translating it yields CSVEQQGRGYGYTF. The V call is TRBV29-1, the J call TRBJ1-2, with TRBD1 identical over 7 bases. V was pared by 3 bases and J by 4 bases, with 8 bases of the junction left unmatched. Germline V gives CDR1 SQVTM, CDR2 ANQGSEA. The CDR3 has 14 amino acids.

This clonotype was observed at least ten times. The rearrangement joins TRBV6-6 to TRBJ2-4; D is undetermined. Trimming removed 5 bases from V and 4 bases from J, with 6 bases in between. Germline values: CDR1 MNHNY, CDR2 SVGAGI (reference sequence). The CDR3 spans 12 residues. In nucleotides, the CDR3 is TGTGCCAGCAGTAACAAGAAAAACATTCAGTACTTC. Translated, it gives CASSNKKNIQYF.

The chain carries TRBV6-6 and TRBJ2-4, with D perhaps matching TRBD2 (6 bases). Trimming cost V 6 bases and J 1 base, with 13 bases left between them. The CDR3 is 15 amino acids. Germline V CDR1 and CDR2: MNHNY, SVGAGI (reference sequence). The CDR3 loop reads CASRGEVLAKNIQYF. In DNA form, the CDR3 reads TGTGCCAGCAGGGGGGAGGTCCTGGCCAAAAACATTCAGTACTTC.

This clonotype was observed a handful of times. The gene calls are TRBV9 and TRBJ1-2; TRBD1 matches 8 bases. This CDR3 spans 14 amino acids. Trimming at V came to 3 bases and at J to 4 bases, leaving 5 bases not matched to a gene. Looked up from germline, CDR1 is SGDLS and CDR2 is YYNGEE. CDR3 region: CASSDPGQGYGYTF. CDR3 DNA sequence: TGTGCCAGCAGCGATCCCGGACAGGGCTATGGCTACACCTTC.

This rearrangement joins TRBV5-4 to TRBJ2-1, with D perhaps matching TRBD2 (6 bases). V lost 3 bases and J lost 7, with 14 bases in between. The CDR3 runs 14 residues. Germline-derived CDR1 and CDR2 are SGHNT and YYREEE (reference sequence). CDR3 protein: CASSSPGSANEQFF. DNA of the CDR3: TGTGCCAGCAGCTCTCCCGGGAGTGCGAATGAGCAGTTCTTC.

This clonotype was observed a few times. V is TRBV4-3 and J is TRBJ2-1; D is uncertain. V lost 0 bases and J lost 8, with 11 bases in between. There are 14 residues in the CDR3. CDR1 is LGHNA and CDR2 is YSLEER in the germline V gene. This chain's CDR3 is CASSQDPNGDEQFF. Here the CDR3 DNA reads TGCGCCAGCAGCCAAGATCCAAACGGCGATGAGCAGTTCTTC.

The chain's CDR3 is CASSPGTPQGSQFF. CDR3 in DNA: TGTGCCAGTAGTCCTGGGACCCCCCAAGGGTCGCAGTTCTTC. The chain is built from TRBV19 and TRBJ2-1; D assignment may be TRBD1 or TRBD2 (5 bases each). The CDR3 runs 14 residues. V was clipped by 5 bases and J by 12 bases, with 20 bases between them. Per germline, CDR1 LNHDA and CDR2 SQIVND (reference sequence).